The clone carrying this TCR beta chain has ten or more counts. Trimming removed 10 bases at V and 2 bases at J, with 13 bases between. The CDR3 loop spans 13 amino acids. Germline V CDR1 and CDR2: ENHRY, SYGVKD. This entry is derived from a study of beta chain features in type 1 diabetes. Of the isolated RNA, all was reverse transcribed, and so the sequenced material was expressed TCRB transcripts. Clones were sequenced by immunoSEQ multiplex PCR, and TCRdb holds only the in-frame ones, with some missing. The sample holds approximately 150,000 clones, 8.5% to 12% seen once. The receptor was derived from a man between 18 and 35 years old in good health. Sequenced sample: naive CD4+ T cells from blood. This rearrangement joins TRBV10-3 to TRBJ2-3, with D possibly TRBD2 on 7 matching bases. The CDR3 sequence: CATRGGATDTQYF. The CDR3 DNA follows: TGTGCCACCAGAGGGGGGGCCACAGATACGCAGTATTTT.